These T cell receptor beta chains were read from a single sample in a study of shared clonotypes between healthy human individuals. Profiled with immunoSEQ multiplex PCR; TCRdb holds only in-frame clones, not every one. The profile shows under 2,500,000 clones, nearly 97% of them singletons. The sample comprised naive CD4+ T cells sorted from blood. Receptor source: a man aged 18 to 30 in good health. CDR3s include the opening cysteine and the closing phenylalanine or tryptophan. Each record gives: clone size, CDR3 length, V gene, J gene, D gene, CDR3 protein, CDR3 DNA. D genes are given only for firm matches. The listing skips clone size in some rows; elsewhere it reads once, few, many or a size class.

>-|15|TRBV6-5|TRBJ2-5|-
CASASYGGALETQYF
TGTGCCAGCGCCTCCTATGGGGGCGCGTTGGAGACCCAGTACTTC
>-|12|TRBV6-5|TRBJ1-5|-
CASGAPNQPQHF
TGTGCCAGCGGTGCCCCCAATCAGCCCCAGCATTTT
>few|17|TRBV11-2|TRBJ1-1|TRBD1
CASSLELSRGTGLATFF
TGTGCCAGCAGCTTAGAGTTGTCCCGAGGGACAGGTCTCGCAACTTTCTTT
>-|12|TRBV7-8|TRBJ2-7|TRBD1
CASSRSGTGTYF
TGTGCCAGCAGCCGCTCCGGGACAGGGACGTACTTC
>-|15|TRBV6-1|TRBJ1-2|TRBD1
CASSVSTGGGSGYTF
TGTGCCAGCAGTGTATCGACAGGGGGCGGGAGCGGCTACACCTTC
>-|15|TRBV19|TRBJ1-6|-
CASSLGNLYNSPLHF
TGTGCCAGTAGTTTAGGTAATCTCTATAATTCACCCCTCCACTTT
>once|14|TRBV10-2|TRBJ2-5|TRBD2
CASSDSGRWETQYF
TGCGCCAGCAGTGATAGCGGGAGGTGGGAGACCCAGTACTTC
>-|14|TRBV6-6|TRBJ1-5|-
CASMGSNSNQPQHF
TGTGCCAGCATGGGATCGAATAGCAATCAGCCCCAGCATTTT
>-|13|TRBV5-1|TRBJ2-1|-
CASSLEGGNEQFF
TGCGCCAGCAGCTTAGAAGGAGGCAATGAGCAGTTCTTC
>-|12|TRBV29-1|TRBJ1-5|-
CSVQGLNQPQHF
TGCAGCGTCCAGGGGTTGAATCAGCCCCAGCATTTT
>-|19|TRBV5-1|TRBJ2-1|-
CASSLAALVAGTAYNEQFF
TGCGCCAGCAGCTTGGCCGCCCTTGTGGCGGGAACTGCCTACAATGAGCAGTTCTTC
>-|15|TRBV9|TRBJ2-1|-
CASSGMGGSYNEQFF
TGTGCCAGCAGCGGGATGGGGGGTTCCTACAATGAGCAGTTCTTC
>once|15|TRBV6-5|TRBJ2-3|TRBD1
CASKSTGAIWDTQYF
TGTGCCAGCAAGTCTACAGGGGCCATTTGGGATACGCAGTATTTT
>-|17|TRBV13|TRBJ1-1|-
CASSLGLSQGSNTEAFF
TGTGCCAGCAGCTTAGGCCTAAGTCAGGGCTCGAACACTGAAGCTTTCTTT
>-|15|TRBV7-2|TRBJ1-2|TRBD1
CASSSDRGKNYGYTF
TGTGCCAGCAGCTCCGACAGGGGGAAGAACTATGGCTACACCTTC
>-|16|TRBV5-1|TRBJ2-3|-
CASSFGGGTSTDTQYF
TGCGCCAGCAGCTTCGGGGGCGGAACTAGCACAGATACGCAGTATTTT
>-|16|TRBV5-1|TRBJ1-2|-
CASSLGPGRANYGYTF
TGCGCCAGCAGCTTGGGACCAGGGAGAGCTAACTATGGCTACACCTTC
>-|13|TRBV19|TRBJ1-5|TRBD1
CASRDRADQPQHF
TGTGCCAGTAGGGACAGGGCCGATCAGCCCCAGCATTTT
>-|17|TRBV7-2|TRBJ2-2|TRBD1
CASSLVGGPGGSGELFF
TGTGCCAGCAGCTTAGTGGGCGGACCAGGGGGTTCCGGGGAGCTGTTTTTT
>-|13|TRBV6-1|TRBJ1-2|-
CASSEPTDYGYTF
TGTGCCAGCAGTGAGCCGACCGACTATGGCTACACCTTC
>-|13|TRBV4-1|TRBJ1-2|-
CASSHGDLYGYTF
TGCGCCAGCAGCCACGGGGACCTCTATGGCTACACCTTC
>-|14|TRBV7-6|TRBJ2-3|-
CASSLAGGADTQYF
TGTGCCAGCAGCTTAGCCGGCGGGGCCGATACGCAGTATTTT
>-|15|TRBV5-1|TRBJ2-7|TRBD1
CASSFSGGVSYEQYF
TGCGCCAGCAGCTTCTCAGGGGGCGTTTCCTACGAGCAGTACTTC
>once|19|TRBV18|TRBJ1-3|-
CASSPSPDSLRGSGNTIYF
TGTGCCAGCTCACCCTCCCCTGACAGCTTAAGGGGATCTGGAAACACCATATATTTT
>-|14|TRBV6-1|TRBJ2-7|TRBD1
CASSAGTGVYEQYF
TGTGCCAGCAGCGCCGGGACAGGGGTCTACGAGCAGTACTTC
>-|13|TRBV28|TRBJ1-1|-
CASSSAGNTEAFF
TGTGCCAGCAGTTCGGCGGGGAACACTGAAGCTTTCTTT
>-|16|TRBV5-1|TRBJ1-2|-
CASSQGQGTSNYGYTF
TGCGCCAGCAGCCAAGGTCAAGGCACTTCTAACTATGGCTACACCTTC
>once|14|TRBV10-1|TRBJ2-1|-
CASSAGSSYNEQFF
TGCGCCAGCAGTGCGGGGAGCTCCTACAATGAGCAGTTCTTC
>-|15|TRBV7-2|TRBJ2-7|TRBD1
CASSQTGGESYEQYF
TGTGCCAGCAGCCAGACAGGGGGTGAATCCTACGAGCAGTACTTC
>-|15|TRBV7-2|TRBJ2-7|-
CASSLRAPSTYEQYF
TGTGCCAGCAGCTTAAGGGCCCCTAGCACCTACGAGCAGTACTTC
>-|14|TRBV6-6|TRBJ2-6|-
CASAPLSGANVLTF
TGTGCCAGCGCTCCCCTCTCTGGGGCCAACGTCCTGACTTTC
>-|13|TRBV6-5|TRBJ1-5|-
CASSWTSNQPQHF
TGTGCCAGCAGTTGGACCAGCAATCAGCCCCAGCATTTT
>-|14|TRBV10-3|TRBJ1-6|TRBD1
CAIREGQDNSPLHF
TGTGCCATCAGGGAGGGACAGGATAATTCACCCCTCCACTTT
>-|15|TRBV6-5|TRBJ2-7|TRBD1
CASSVTGSYSYEQYF
TGTGCCAGCAGTGTGACAGGGTCCTACTCCTACGAGCAGTACTTC
>-|15|TRBV7-2|TRBJ2-7|TRBD2
CASSPQSGGQYEQYF
TGTGCCAGCAGCCCCCAAAGCGGGGGGCAATACGAGCAGTACTTC
>-|15|TRBV4-1|TRBJ2-7|-
CASSQWDTTFYEQYF
TGCGCCAGCAGCCAATGGGACACTACTTTCTACGAGCAGTACTTC
>-|10|TRBV20-1|TRBJ2-1|-
CSATRNEQFF
TGCAGTGCTACTCGGAATGAGCAGTTCTTC
>-|11|TRBV28|TRBJ2-7|-
CASSLKSEQYF
TGTGCCAGCAGTTTAAAGAGCGAGCAGTACTTC
>once|15|TRBV5-4|TRBJ2-2|TRBD2
CASSLLAGGSGELFF
TGTGCCAGCAGCCTTCTAGCGGGAGGTTCCGGGGAGCTGTTTTTT
>-|14|TRBV28|TRBJ1-5|-
CASSLGRPGRPQHF
TGTGCCAGCAGTTTAGGCCGGCCTGGGCGGCCCCAGCATTTT
>-|15|TRBV4-3|TRBJ1-2|TRBD1
CASSQADRAYYGYTF
TGCGCCAGCAGCCAGGCAGACAGGGCCTACTATGGCTACACCTTC
>-|14|TRBV7-9|TRBJ1-1|TRBD1
CASSAGTAGTEAFF
TGTGCCAGCAGCGCCGGGACAGCGGGGACTGAAGCTTTCTTT
>-|15|TRBV18|TRBJ1-1|-
CASGYQSGVNTEAFF
TGTGCCAGCGGATACCAGTCGGGCGTGAACACTGAAGCTTTCTTT
>-|15|TRBV5-1|TRBJ2-7|-
CASSLGVADHYEQYF
TGCGCCAGCAGCTTGGGAGTAGCGGATCACTACGAGCAGTACTTC
>-|14|TRBV9|TRBJ1-2|-
CASSSNGVGYGYTF
TGTGCCAGCAGCTCAAATGGGGTGGGCTATGGCTACACCTTC
>-|15|TRBV28|TRBJ2-2|-
CASSSWTANTGELFF
TGTGCCAGCAGTTCATGGACAGCTAACACCGGGGAGCTGTTTTTT
>-|18|TRBV5-1|TRBJ2-7|-
CASSSPIRQGGTPYEQYF
TGCGCCAGCAGCTCGCCGATTCGACAGGGCGGGACTCCCTACGAGCAGTACTTC
>once|14|TRBV10-3|TRBJ2-1|TRBD2
CAISWTSGIVEQFF
TGTGCCATCAGCTGGACTAGCGGGATAGTTGAGCAGTTCTTC
>-|14|TRBV15|TRBJ2-7|-
CATSRDLGAYEQYF
TGTGCCACCAGCAGAGATTTGGGGGCCTACGAGCAGTACTTC
>-|15|TRBV7-2|TRBJ1-5|TRBD1
CASSLGTGGNQPQHF
TGTGCCAGCAGCTTAGGTACAGGGGGGAATCAGCCCCAGCATTTT